These 10 T cell receptor beta chains were all obtained from the same sample, sequenced in a study of T cell changes during pregnancy in multiple sclerosis. Only in-frame clones appear in the TCRdb table, and some are missing; sequencing was by immunoSEQ multiplex PCR. Of about 20,000 clones listed, approximately 90% are singletons. Sequenced material: CD4+ T cells from peripheral blood mononuclear cells, taken after pregnancy. These receptors all come from a female donor in good health, enrolled as a control in a pregnancy study.

Note on this clone: Other DNA sequences in the same sample also yield this CDR3. V and J are TRBV27 and TRBJ2-7; 8 bases match TRBD2. CDR1 and CDR2 (germline): MNHEY, SMNVEV (reference sequence). This CDR3 has 16 amino acids. V shed 5 bases and J 0 bases; nucleotides not matched to a gene: 9. CDR3 nucleotide sequence: TGTGCCAGCAGTCTATGGGGGACTAGTGGCTCCTACGAGCAGTACTTC. Its translation is CASSLWGTSGSYEQYF.

V gene TRBV9 combines with J gene TRBJ2-2; TRBD2 aligns across 10 bases. Germline V gives CDR1 SGDLS, CDR2 YYNGEE. The CDR3 has 18 amino acids. J was trimmed by 7 bases and V by 0 bases; bases with no gene match: 12. CDR3 bases: TGTGCCAGCAGCGTAGGCCCGTCTAGCGGGAGAGGAGGCGGGGAGCTGTTTTTT. Amino acids: CASSVGPSSGRGGGELFF.

V and J are TRBV5-5 and TRBJ2-2, with 8 nucleotides matching TRBD2. In germline, CDR1 is SGHKS, CDR2 YYEKEE (reference sequence). The CDR3 is made up of 15 amino acids. The V segment lost 3 bases and the J segment 2 bases; nucleotides outside the gene matches: 3. CDR3 sequence: CASSYTSGNTGELFF. The CDR3 nucleotides read TGTGCCAGCAGCTATACTAGCGGAAACACCGGGGAGCTGTTTTTT. Full variable domain (missing parts from reference TRBV5-5 and TRBJ2-2): DAGVTQSPTHLIKTRGQQVTLRCSPISGHKSVSWYQQVLGQGPQFIFQYYEKEERGRGNFPDRFSARQFPNYSSELNVNALLLGDSALYLCASSYTSGNTGELFFGEGSRLTVL.

For this clone: Germline and junction disagree at one end, which may indicate a read error. The V call is TRBV7-7, the J call TRBJ2-5; unclear D gene. Germline V gene sequence: CDR1 SSHAT, CDR2 FNYEAQ (reference sequence). CDR3 length equals 14 residues. Here the CDR3 reads CASSPYNLEETQYF. In DNA, the CDR3 is TGTGCTAGCAGCCCGTACAACCTGGAAGAGACCCAGTACTTC.

This clone was found once. V and J are TRBV30 and TRBJ2-3; 7 bases match TRBD2. This CDR3 spans 14 amino acids. V lost 0 bases, J lost 1 base, and 1 base stayed unmatched. Germline V gene data show CDR1 as GTSNPN and CDR2 as SVGIG (reference sequence). The chain's CDR3 is CAWSVAGGTDTQYF. The CDR3 DNA is TGTGCCTGGAGTGTGGCGGGGGGCACAGATACGCAGTATTTT.

This clone was detected only a few times. The CDR3 DNA follows: TGTGCCAGCAGCTTAGGCGGATTCGACGAGCAGTACTTC. Translation: CASSLGGFDEQYF. This chain joins TRBV7-8 and TRBJ2-7; D is unresolved. V was clipped by 1 base and J by 5 bases, with 9 bases between them. Germline V CDR1 and CDR2: SGHVS, FQNEAQ. This CDR3 spans 13 amino acids.

This rearrangement joins TRBV9 to TRBJ1-3, with 7 positions matching TRBD1. V was clipped by 0 bases and J by 7 bases; unmatched bases: 10. This CDR3 has 16 amino acids. Per germline, CDR1 SGDLS and CDR2 YYNGEE. CDR3 residues: CASSVAEQGVWNTIYF. DNA of the CDR3: TGTGCCAGCAGCGTAGCTGAGCAGGGGGTATGGAACACCATATATTTT.

This rearrangement joins TRBV19 to TRBJ2-3; 12 bases are a match to TRBD2. The CDR3 loop spans 16 amino acids. The germline gives CDR1 LNHDA, CDR2 SQIVND (reference sequence). The J segment lost 2 bases and the V segment lost 5 bases, leaving 5 bases of the junction unmatched. CDR3 region: CASSRTSGVLTDTQYF. The CDR3 DNA reads TGTGCCAGTAGTCGGACTAGCGGGGTACTCACAGATACGCAGTATTTT.

The table lists this clone with a few counts. The rearrangement uses TRBV2 and TRBJ2-7, with 7 bases fitting TRBD2. This CDR3 comprises 11 residues. From germline, CDR1 is SNHLY and CDR2 FYNNEI. Trimming cost V 8 bases and J 4 bases; bases outside gene matches: 2. Written as DNA, the CDR3 is TGTGCCAGCGGGGGGGGTTACGAGCAGTACTTC. Residues: CASGGGYEQYF. The variable domain in full, with the rest retrieved from reference TRBV2 and TRBJ2-7, is EPEVTQTPSHQVTQMGQEVILRCVPISNHLYFYWYRQILGQKVEFLVSFYNNEISEKSEIFDDQFSVERPDGSNFTLKIRSTKLEDSAMYFCASGGGYEQYFGPGTRLTVT.

The CDR3 DNA reads as TGTGCCAGCAGCTTAGGGCTAGCGGGCTACAATGAGCAGTTCTTC. The encoded protein is CASSLGLAGYNEQFF. This chain uses TRBV7-2 with TRBJ2-1, with 8 bases matching TRBD2. The germline CDR1 and CDR2 sequences are SGHTA and FQGNSA. This CDR3 spans 15 amino acids. With 1 base clipped from V and 3 bases from J, the junction kept 2 bases outside the gene matches.